The 18 T cell receptor beta chains below were found in one sample sequenced in a study of regulatory T cells in long-lasting Graves disease. The authors built TCR beta libraries using iRepertoire HTBI primers and Arm-PCR of CDR3 regions. MiXCR, run by TCRdb on the multiplex PCR reads, gives a single entry per CDR3 protein. Found here are about 560,000 distinct CDR3 sequences, roughly 16% of them singletons; the top ten hold about 11%. The time point denotes: newly diagnosed GD, antithyroid drugs for less than 3 months. With RNA extracted from PBMCs as input, the TCR library was made. The same data also went into a second study, on T cells in Graves' hyperthyroidism and ophthalmopathy.

Material: peripheral blood mononuclear cells (PBMCs), obtained at new diagnosis, from a patient treated with antithyroid drugs. The origin of the receptors is a man younger than 35 with Graves disease.

This clonotype has ten or more counts. The J gene is TRBJ2-7, the V gene TRBV2; D is uncertain. The V gene lost 2 bases and the J gene lost 3 bases, with 11 bases spanning the gap. This CDR3 comprises 14 residues. Germline V gene sequence: CDR1 SNHLY, CDR2 FYNNEI. The CDR3 region has the DNA TGTGCCAGCAGTGAAACGGTCGTCAACTACGAGCAGTACTTC. Translated: CASSETVVNYEQYF.

This clonotype was picked up many times. CDR3 bases: TGTGCCAGCAGCTTAGCAGCAGATACGCAGTATTTT. Translated, it gives CASSLAADTQYF. The V gene is TRBV7-2, the J gene TRBJ2-3, with unresolved D. Germline V lookup: CDR1 SGHTA, CDR2 FQGNSA. Deletions cut 0 bases from V and 4 bases from J, with 2 bases between. The CDR3 is 12 residues long.

This clonotype has ten or more counts. The genes are TRBV30 and TRBJ1-6; possible D gene TRBD1, 6 bases. The CDR3 contains 13 residues. The V and J ends lost 5 bases and 8 bases respectively, with 13 bases between them. The V gene's germline CDR1 is GTSNPN and CDR2 SVGIG (reference sequence). The chain's CDR3 is CAWDRDTDSPLHF. The CDR3 nucleotides read TGTGCCTGGGACCGGGACACGGATTCACCCCTCCACTTT.

This clonotype was observed many times. The V call is TRBV2, the J call TRBJ1-2, with no clear D. The CDR3 length is 15 residues. Germline lookup yields CDR1 SNHLY and CDR2 FYNNEI. V lost 0 bases and J lost 4, with 12 bases in between. The CDR3 DNA is TGTGCCAGCAGTGAAGCCCCATCCCCTTCCTATGGCTACACCTTC. This codes for CASSEAPSPSYGYTF.

This clonotype was seen many times. This chain connects TRBV7-6 to TRBJ2-5; D unresolved. The V gene lost 5 bases and the J gene lost 5 bases, with 12 bases spanning the gap. The CDR3 loop spans 13 amino acids. Germline CDR1 SGHVS, CDR2 FNYEAQ. The CDR3 reads CASSLTRRETQYF. The CDR3, as DNA: TGTGCCAGCAGCCTCACACGGCGGGAGACCCAGTACTTC.

The gene calls are TRBV3-1 and TRBJ1-2, with D perhaps matching TRBD1 (5 bases). Trimming stripped 4 bases from V and 4 bases from J, with 16 bases between. The germline V gene has CDR1 LGHDT and CDR2 YNNKEL (reference sequence). CDR3 size: 15 residues. CDR3 sequence (DNA): TGTGCCAGCAGCCGAGAAAAGGGGCAGTTCTATGGCTACACCTTC. Translation gives CASSREKGQFYGYTF.

This clonotype was recorded a few times. The chain has TRBV28 and TRBJ2-5; 7 bases align to TRBD2. This CDR3 has 15 amino acids. The germline CDR1 and CDR2 sequences are MDHEN and SYDVKM. V lost 6 bases, J lost 1 base, and 8 bases stayed unmatched. CDR3 loop: CASSHRTSPQETQYF. The CDR3 DNA is TGTGCCAGCAGCCACCGGACTAGTCCCCAAGAGACCCAGTACTTC.

This clonotype was seen many times. The chain joins TRBV7-9 to TRBJ1-1; the D is unclear. This CDR3 has 14 amino acids. V was trimmed by 5 bases and J by 5 bases, leaving 15 bases between them. Per the germline V gene, CDR1 is SEHNR and CDR2 is FQNEAQ (reference sequence). CDR3 sequence reads: CASSPKQQSTEAFF. Written as DNA, the CDR3 is TGTGCCAGCAGCCCAAAACAACAGAGTACTGAAGCTTTCTTT.

This chain uses TRBV19 with TRBJ2-5; D tentatively fits TRBD1 or TRBD2 (6 bases each). The germline V and J ends were trimmed by 5 bases and 1 base, with 17 bases remaining between them. The CDR3 extends over 16 amino acids. Germline-derived CDR1 and CDR2 are LNHDA and SQIVND (reference sequence). CDR3 nucleotide sequence: TGTGCCAGTAGTCGAGGGTGGGGGGCGCGCCAAGAGACCCAGTACTTC. Protein product: CASSRGWGARQETQYF.

This clonotype appeared many times. The J gene is TRBJ2-1, the V gene TRBV27; 8 bases match TRBD2. Germline CDR1 reads MNHEY; CDR2 reads SMNVEV (reference sequence). The V gene end was trimmed by 8 bases and the J gene end by 5 bases; junction bases not matched to a gene: 11. CDR3 size: 15 residues. CDR3 DNA sequence: TGTGCCAGCCAAAACTCCGGACTAGCCCACAATGAGCAGTTCTTC. This gives the protein CASQNSGLAHNEQFF.

This clonotype was counted ten times or more. The V gene is TRBV12-3 or TRBV12-4, the J gene TRBJ1-2; 7 positions match TRBD1. V dropped 5 bases and J dropped 6; count of bases not matched to a gene: 6. This CDR3 is built from 13 residues. CDR3 residues: CASSETGADGYTF. For the CDR3, the DNA is TGTGCCAGCAGTGAAACAGGGGCGGATGGCTACACCTTC.

In its sample, this clonotype was seen many times. The CDR3 DNA sequence: TGTGCCAGCAGTGAATTGGACACTGAAGCTTTCTTT. Protein product: CASSELDTEAFF. The chain joins TRBV2 to TRBJ1-1; unclear D gene. Trimming stripped 2 bases from V and 3 bases from J, with 4 bases between. The CDR3 runs to 12 residues. Germline V gene data show CDR1 as SNHLY and CDR2 as FYNNEI.

This clonotype was recorded a few times. This rearrangement joins TRBV5-1 to TRBJ1-2; D not certain. CDR3 length equals 14 residues. From germline, CDR1 is SGHRS and CDR2 YFSETQ. Trimming shortened V by 3 bases and J by 0 bases, and 9 bases separated the two germline ends. The CDR3 DNA reads as TGCGCCAGCAGCTGGACCGACACTAACTATGGCTACACCTTC. Translated: CASSWTDTNYGYTF.

Remarks on this clonotype: This may be a read error: a much more frequent sequence differs by one nucleotide. The chain carries TRBV3-1 and TRBJ2-7; D ambiguous. CDR1 and CDR2 (germline): LGHDT, YNNKEL (reference sequence). This CDR3 contains 12 residues. CDR3 bases: TGTGCCAGCAGCCGCCCCCCTTCCGAGCAGCACTTC. Residues: CASSRPPSEQHF.

The V gene is TRBV10-2, the J gene TRBJ2-3, with D possibly matching TRBD2 (5 bases). Germline assignment: CDR1 WSHSY and CDR2 SAAADI. V lost 8 bases and J 6 bases, leaving 18 bases between the germline ends. The CDR3 has 14 amino acids. The CDR3 bases are TGCGCCAGCGGGATAGGGAGAGCGTCGGATACGCAGTATTTT. It codes for CASGIGRASDTQYF.

Many counts were recorded for this clonotype. CDR3 sequence reads: CASSQTGAYNEQFF. As DNA, the CDR3 is TGTGCCAGCTCACAAACGGGGGCTTACAATGAGCAGTTCTTC. This sequence joins TRBV18 and TRBJ2-1; D is perhaps TRBD1 or TRBD2 (6 bases each). V was pared by 4 bases and J by 4 bases, with 11 bases between. CDR3 length equals 14 residues. From germline, CDR1 is KGHSH and CDR2 LQKENI.

The chain recombines TRBV24-1 with TRBJ2-2; 7 bases match TRBD1. The V and J ends lost 3 bases and 2 bases, in that order; junction bases with no gene match: 5. This CDR3 has 16 residues. Germline assignment: CDR1 KGHDR and CDR2 SFDVKD. CDR3 sequence (DNA): TGTGCCACCAGTGATCAGCGACAGGGAAACACCGGGGAGCTGTTTTTT. Translated, it gives CATSDQRQGNTGELFF.

There are many counts of this clonotype. This chain joins TRBV28 and TRBJ1-1; 8 bases map to TRBD1. V shed 7 bases and J 4 bases; nucleotides not matched to a gene: 5. Germline-derived CDR1 and CDR2 are MDHEN and SYDVKM. This CDR3 spans 13 amino acids. The CDR3 sequence is CASNQGAFTEAFF. CDR3 bases: TGTGCCAGCAACCAGGGGGCGTTCACTGAAGCTTTCTTT.